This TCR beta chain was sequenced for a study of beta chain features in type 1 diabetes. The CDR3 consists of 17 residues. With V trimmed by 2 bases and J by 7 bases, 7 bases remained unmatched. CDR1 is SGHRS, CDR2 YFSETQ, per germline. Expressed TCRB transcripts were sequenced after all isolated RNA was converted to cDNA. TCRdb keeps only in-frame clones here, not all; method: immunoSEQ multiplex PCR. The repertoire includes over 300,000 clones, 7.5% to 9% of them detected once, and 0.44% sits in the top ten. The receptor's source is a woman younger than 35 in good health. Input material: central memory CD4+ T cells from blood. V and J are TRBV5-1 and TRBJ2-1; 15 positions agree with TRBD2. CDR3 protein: CASSFWGLAGGGNEQFF. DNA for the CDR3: TGCGCCAGCAGCTTCTGGGGACTAGCGGGAGGAGGGAATGAGCAGTTCTTC.